The T cell receptor beta chain under discussion was sequenced for a study of Graves' ophthalmopathy and Graves' hyperthyroidism. Trimming took 2 bases from V and 5 from J, leaving 9 bases between them. Germline V lookup: CDR1 DFQATT, CDR2 SNEGSKA (reference sequence). The CDR3 runs to 12 residues. This clonotype was observed a handful of times. From RNA, the CDR3 regions of TCR beta chains were amplified and sequenced. Second-round multiplex PCR followed a first-round RT-PCR using HTBI primers. TCRdb passed the multiplex PCR reads through MiXCR, listing each CDR3 protein once. The sample lists 650,000 to 900,000 distinct CDR3 sequences; 40% were seen once.

The sequenced sample consisted of peripheral blood. J is TRBJ2-5 and V is TRBV20-1; maybe TRBD2 (6 bases). The TCR was taken from an adult man with Graves' ophthalmopathy. The CDR3 region has the DNA TGCAGTGCTAGAACTAGCCGGGAGACCCAGTACTTC. It yields the protein CSARTSRETQYF.